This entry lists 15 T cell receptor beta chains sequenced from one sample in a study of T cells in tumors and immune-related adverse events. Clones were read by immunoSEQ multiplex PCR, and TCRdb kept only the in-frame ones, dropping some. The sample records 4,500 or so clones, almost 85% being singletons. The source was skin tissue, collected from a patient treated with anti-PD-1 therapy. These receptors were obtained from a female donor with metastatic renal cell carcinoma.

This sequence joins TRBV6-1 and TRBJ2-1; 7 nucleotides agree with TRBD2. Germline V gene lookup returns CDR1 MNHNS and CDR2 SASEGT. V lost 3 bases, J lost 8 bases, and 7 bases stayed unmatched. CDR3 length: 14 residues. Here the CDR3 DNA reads TGTGCCAGCAGTGAGGAGTGGGCGGGAGATGAGCAGTTCTTC. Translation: CASSEEWAGDEQFF.

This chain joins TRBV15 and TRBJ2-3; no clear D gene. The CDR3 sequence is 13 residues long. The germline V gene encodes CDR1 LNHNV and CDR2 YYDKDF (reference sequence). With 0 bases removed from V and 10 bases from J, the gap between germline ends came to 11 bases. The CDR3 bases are TGTGCCACCAGCAGAGATCGTCAGTTACCGCAGTATTTT. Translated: CATSRDRQLPQYF.

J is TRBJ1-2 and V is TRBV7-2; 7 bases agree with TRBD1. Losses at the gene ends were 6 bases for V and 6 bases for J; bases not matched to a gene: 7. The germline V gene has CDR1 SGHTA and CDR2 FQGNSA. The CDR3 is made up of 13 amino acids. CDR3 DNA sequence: TGTGCCAGCAGACCGCCTGGGACAGATGGCTACACCTTC. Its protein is CASRPPGTDGYTF.

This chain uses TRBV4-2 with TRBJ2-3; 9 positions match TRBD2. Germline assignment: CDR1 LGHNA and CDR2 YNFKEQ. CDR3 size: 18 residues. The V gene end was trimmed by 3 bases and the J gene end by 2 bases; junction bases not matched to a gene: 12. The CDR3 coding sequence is TGTGCCAGCAGCCAGCAGTCTTTAGCGGGGGACTCCACAGATACGCAGTATTTT. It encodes CASSQQSLAGDSTDTQYF.

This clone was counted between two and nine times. The CDR3 loop reads CASSSRRLAGGGNEQFF. In DNA, the CDR3 is TGTGCCAGCAGCTCAAGGAGGCTAGCGGGAGGGGGCAATGAGCAGTTCTTC. This rearrangement joins TRBV11-1 to TRBJ2-1, with TRBD2 matching over 12 bases. This CDR3 is 17 amino acids long. V lost 4 bases to trimming and J lost 6 bases; unmatched junction nucleotides: 10. From germline, CDR1 is SGHAT and CDR2 FQDESV (reference sequence).

CDR3 residues: CASSLVGLQETQYF. DNA for the CDR3: TGTGCCAGCAGCTTAGTAGGGCTCCAAGAGACCCAGTACTTC. V gene TRBV7-9 combines with J gene TRBJ2-5; no clear D. Trimming took off 1 base at V and 1 base at J, with 7 bases between the two ends. Germline V gene data show CDR1 as SEHNR and CDR2 as FQNEAQ (reference sequence). The CDR3 length is 14 residues.

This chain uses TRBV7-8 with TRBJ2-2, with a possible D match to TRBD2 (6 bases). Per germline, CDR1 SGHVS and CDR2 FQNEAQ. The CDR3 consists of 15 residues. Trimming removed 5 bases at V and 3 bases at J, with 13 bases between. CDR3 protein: CASSQGGPYTGELFF. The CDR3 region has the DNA TGTGCCAGCAGCCAAGGAGGGCCGTACACCGGGGAGCTGTTTTTT.

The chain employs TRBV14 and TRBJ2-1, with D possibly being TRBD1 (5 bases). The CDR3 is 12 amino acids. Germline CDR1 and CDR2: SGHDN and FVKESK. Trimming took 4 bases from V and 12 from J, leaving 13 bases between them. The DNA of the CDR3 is TGTGCCAGCAGCCGGCGACAGATGGGGCAGTTCTTC. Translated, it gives CASSRRQMGQFF. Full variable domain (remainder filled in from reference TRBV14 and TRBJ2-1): EAGVTQFPSHSVIEKGQTVTLRCDPISGHDNLYWYRRVMGKEIKFLLHFVKESKQDESGMPNNRFLAERTGGTYSTLKVQPAELEDSGVYFCASSRRQMGQFFGPGTRLTVL.

The CDR3 DNA reads TGCAGCGTTAGACCCTACAATGAGCAGTTCTTC. Protein: CSVRPYNEQFF. The V gene is TRBV29-1, the J gene TRBJ2-1; D gene unclear. Trimming removed 5 bases at V and 2 bases at J, with 4 bases between. This CDR3 is 11 amino acids long. In germline, CDR1 is SQVTM, CDR2 ANQGSEA.

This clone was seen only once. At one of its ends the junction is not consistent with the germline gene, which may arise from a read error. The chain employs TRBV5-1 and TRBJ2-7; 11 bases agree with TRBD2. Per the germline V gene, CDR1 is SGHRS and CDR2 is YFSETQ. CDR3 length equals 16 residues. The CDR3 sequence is CASSLLAGGPVFGQYF. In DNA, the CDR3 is TGTGCCAGCAGCTTATTAGCGGGAGGGCCCGTTTTCGGGCAGTACTTC. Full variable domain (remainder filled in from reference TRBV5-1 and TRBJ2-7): KAGVTQTPRYLIKTRGQQVTLSCSPISGHRSVSWYQQTPGQGLQFLFEYFSETQRNKGNFPGRFSGRQFSNSRSEMNVSTLELGDSALYLCASSLLAGGPVFGQYFGPGTRLTVT.

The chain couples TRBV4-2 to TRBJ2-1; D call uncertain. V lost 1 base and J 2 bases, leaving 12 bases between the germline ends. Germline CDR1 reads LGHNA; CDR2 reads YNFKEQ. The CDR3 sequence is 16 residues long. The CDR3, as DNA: TGTGCCAGCAGCCAAGCCCGTCGACCTCCCTACAATGAGCAGTTCTTC. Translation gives CASSQARRPPYNEQFF.

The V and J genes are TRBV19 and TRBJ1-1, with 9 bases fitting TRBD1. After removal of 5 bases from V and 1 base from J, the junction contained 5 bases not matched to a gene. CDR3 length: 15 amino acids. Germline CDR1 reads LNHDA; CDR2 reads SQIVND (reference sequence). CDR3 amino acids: CASSFGTGSNTEAFF. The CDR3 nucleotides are TGTGCCAGTAGTTTTGGGACAGGGTCGAACACTGAAGCTTTCTTT.

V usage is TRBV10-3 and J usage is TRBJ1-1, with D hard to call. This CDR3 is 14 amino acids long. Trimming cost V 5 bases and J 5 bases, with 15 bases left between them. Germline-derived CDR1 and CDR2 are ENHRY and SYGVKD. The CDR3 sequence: CAISTWGDGTEAFF. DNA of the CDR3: TGTGCCATCAGTACTTGGGGAGATGGGACTGAAGCTTTCTTT.

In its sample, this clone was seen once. Written as DNA, the CDR3 is TGTGCCAGCAGCTTAGCGGGGTCGGGGAATGAGCAGTTCTTC. Encoded protein: CASSLAGSGNEQFF. This rearrangement joins TRBV11-2 to TRBJ2-1, with D possibly being TRBD2 (5 bases). This CDR3 is built from 14 residues. V dropped 1 base and J dropped 7 bases, with 11 bases sitting between them. Germline CDR1 SGHAT, CDR2 FQNNGV.

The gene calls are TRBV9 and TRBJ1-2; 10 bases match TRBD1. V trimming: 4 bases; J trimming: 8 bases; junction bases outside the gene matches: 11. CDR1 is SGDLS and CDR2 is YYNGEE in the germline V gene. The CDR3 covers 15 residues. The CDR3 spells CASSSSRGTGEGYTF. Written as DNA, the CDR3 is TGTGCCAGCAGCTCATCAAGGGGGACAGGGGAAGGCTACACCTTC.